The 2 T cell receptor beta chains in this list originate from one sample, sequenced in a study of cytomegalovirus exposure and HLA in healthy donors (dated by TCRdb to about 2017). Library preparation was by the immunoSEQ multiplex PCR assay. The immuneACCESS repertoire file appears here via TCRdb, limited to in-frame rearrangements. These files lack a portion of the clones; in checked studies, under half of the deficit traces to unresolved V genes, and the cause of the others is not known. Within this sample are roughly 140,000 clones, with more than 85% of them counted one time only. The ten largest clones add up to about 0.7% of the sample. Sequencing used PBMCs. The receptors here all came from a man between 18 and 29 years old in good health and CMV-seronegative.

The V gene is TRBV2, the J gene TRBJ1-4; 11 bases fit TRBD1. Germline trimming cut 3 bases from V and 7 bases from J; bases unmatched to any gene: 1. The CDR3 runs to 14 residues. Per germline, CDR1 SNHLY and CDR2 FYNNEI. The CDR3 nucleotides are TGTGCCAGCAGTGAGGGGACAGGGGGTGAAAAACTGTTTTTT. Translated: CASSEGTGGEKLFF. Filled out from reference TRBV2 and TRBJ1-4, the complete variable domain reads EPEVTQTPSHQVTQMGQEVILRCVPISNHLYFYWYRQILGQKVEFLVSFYNNEISEKSEIFDDQFSVERPDGSNFTLKIRSTKLEDSAMYFCASSEGTGGEKLFFGSGTQLSVL.

The chain is built from TRBV21-1 and TRBJ2-1; the DNA was not used to check the table's D call, TRBD2. TRBV21-1 is a recognized pseudogene. There are 16 residues in the CDR3. This CDR3 reads CASSKGGGRTRNEQFF. The CDR3, as DNA: TGTGCCAGCAGCAAAGGCGGGGGGCGTACGCGAAATGAGCAGTTCTTC.